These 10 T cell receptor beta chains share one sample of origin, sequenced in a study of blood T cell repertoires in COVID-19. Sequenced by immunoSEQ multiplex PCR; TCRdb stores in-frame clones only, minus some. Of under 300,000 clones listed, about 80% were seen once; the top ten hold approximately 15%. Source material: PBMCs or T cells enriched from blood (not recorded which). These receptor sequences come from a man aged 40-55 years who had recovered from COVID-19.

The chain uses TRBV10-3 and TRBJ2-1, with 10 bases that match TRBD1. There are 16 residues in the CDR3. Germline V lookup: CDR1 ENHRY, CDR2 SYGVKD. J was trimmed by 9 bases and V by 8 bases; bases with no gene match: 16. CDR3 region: CAIAPPGQGGWGEQFF. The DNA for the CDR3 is TGTGCCATCGCCCCCCCCGGACAGGGGGGTTGGGGTGAGCAGTTCTTC.

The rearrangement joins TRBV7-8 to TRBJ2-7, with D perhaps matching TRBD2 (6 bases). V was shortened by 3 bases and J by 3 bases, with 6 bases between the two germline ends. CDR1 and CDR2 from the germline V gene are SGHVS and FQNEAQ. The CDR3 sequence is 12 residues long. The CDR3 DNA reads TGTGCCAGCAGCTTTAGCGGCTACGAGCAGTACTTC. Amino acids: CASSFSGYEQYF.

CDR3 bases: TGCAGCGTTCGCCTTAACTCCGGTGAGCAGTTCTTC. It yields the protein CSVRLNSGEQFF. The chain combines TRBV29-1 with TRBJ2-1; D remains ambiguous. Germline V gives CDR1 SQVTM, CDR2 ANQGSEA. The germline V and J ends were trimmed by 5 bases and 9 bases, with 14 bases remaining between them. The CDR3 consists of 12 residues.

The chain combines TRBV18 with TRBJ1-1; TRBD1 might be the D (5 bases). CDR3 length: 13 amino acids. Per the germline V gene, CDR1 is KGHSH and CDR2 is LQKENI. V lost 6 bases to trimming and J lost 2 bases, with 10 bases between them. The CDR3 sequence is CASSNQGNTEAFF. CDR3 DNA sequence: TGTGCCAGCTCCAATCAGGGTAACACTGAAGCTTTCTTT.

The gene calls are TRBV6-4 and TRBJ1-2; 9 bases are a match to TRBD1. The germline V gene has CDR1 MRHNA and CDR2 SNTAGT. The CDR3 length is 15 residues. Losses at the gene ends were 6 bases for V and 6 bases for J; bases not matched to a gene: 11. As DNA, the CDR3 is TGTGCCAGCAGCTCTGGACAGGGGCGGACGGATGGCTACACCTTC. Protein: CASSSGQGRTDGYTF.

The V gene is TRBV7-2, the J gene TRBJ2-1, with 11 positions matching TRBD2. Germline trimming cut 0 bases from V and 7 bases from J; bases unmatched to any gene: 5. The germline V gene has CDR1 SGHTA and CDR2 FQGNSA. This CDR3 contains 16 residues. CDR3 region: CASSLATSGSGNEQFF. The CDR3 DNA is TGTGCCAGCAGCTTAGCAACTAGCGGGAGTGGAAATGAGCAGTTCTTC.

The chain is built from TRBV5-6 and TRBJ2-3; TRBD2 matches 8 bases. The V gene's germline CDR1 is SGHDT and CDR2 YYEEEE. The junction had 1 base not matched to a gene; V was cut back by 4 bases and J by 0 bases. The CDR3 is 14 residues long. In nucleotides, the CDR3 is TGTGCCAGCAGCCCTAGCGGGAGCACAGATACGCAGTATTTT. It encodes CASSPSGSTDTQYF.

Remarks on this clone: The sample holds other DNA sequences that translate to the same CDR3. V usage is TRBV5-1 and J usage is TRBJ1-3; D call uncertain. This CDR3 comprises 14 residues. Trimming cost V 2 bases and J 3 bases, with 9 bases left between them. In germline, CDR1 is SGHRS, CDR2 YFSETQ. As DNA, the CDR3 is TGCGCCAGCAGCTTTGCGGGGTATGGAAACACCATATATTTT. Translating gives CASSFAGYGNTIYF.

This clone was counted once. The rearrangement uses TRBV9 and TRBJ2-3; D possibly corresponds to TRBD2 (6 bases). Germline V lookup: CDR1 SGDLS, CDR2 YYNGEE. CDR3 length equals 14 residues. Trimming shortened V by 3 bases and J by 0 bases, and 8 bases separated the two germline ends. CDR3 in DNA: TGTGCCAGCAGCGGTGGGGGGAGCACAGATACGCAGTATTTT. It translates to CASSGGGSTDTQYF. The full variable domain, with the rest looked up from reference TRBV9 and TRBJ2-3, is DSGVTQTPKHLITATGQRVTLRCSPRSGDLSVYWYQQSLDQGLQFLIQYYNGEERAKGNILERFSAQQFPDLHSELNLSSLELGDSALYFCASSGGGSTDTQYFGPGTRLTVL.

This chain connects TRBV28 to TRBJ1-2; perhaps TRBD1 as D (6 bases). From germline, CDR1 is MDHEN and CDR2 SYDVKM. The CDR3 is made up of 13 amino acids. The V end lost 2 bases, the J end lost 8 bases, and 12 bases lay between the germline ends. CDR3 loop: CASSLGGAQGYTF. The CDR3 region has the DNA TGTGCCAGCAGTTTAGGGGGGGCGCAGGGCTACACCTTC.